The T cell receptor beta chain under discussion was sequenced for a study of cytomegalovirus exposure and HLA in healthy donors. Whole-study findings and limits: DRB1 showed the most TCR associations and HLA-C the fewest in a later analysis, as rates varied by HLA locus. A missense DCLRE1C variant was associated with V- and J-gene trimming of TCR beta chains in a later analysis, and an independent cohort replicated the association.

The CDR3 runs 16 residues. The V and J ends lost 4 bases and 3 bases, in that order; junction bases with no gene match: 7. Germline-derived CDR1 and CDR2 are LGHNA and YSLEER. The PCR had 60 Vbeta and 13 Jbeta primers. Here immunoSEQ multiplex PCR was the method, and the copy in TCRdb shows in-frame clones only, minus some. The repertoire holds 150,000 to 200,000 clones, roughly 82% seen once, with more than 0.4% in the top ten. This clone has only one observation. What it binds is unknown. The TCR sequence derives from a woman in her 50s in good health and CMV-seronegative. This sequence joins TRBV4-3 and TRBJ2-3; TRBD2 agrees at 10 bases. The sample consisted of PBMCs. The CDR3 bases are TGCGCCAGCAGCCTACAGCGGGGGGGCCGGACAGATACGCAGTATTTT. This translates into CASSLQRGGRTDTQYF.